This T cell receptor (beta chain) was recovered during a study of T cell changes during pregnancy in multiple sclerosis. Repertoires were generated with immunoSEQ multiplex PCR, while TCRdb's copy carries only in-frame clones and drops some. The top ten clones hold under 0.7% of a sample with roughly 41,000 clones, roughly nine tenths of them seen once. Unmatched junction bases numbered 5, after V lost 3 bases and J lost 7 bases. Germline values: CDR1 LGHNA, CDR2 YSLEER. CDR3 length: 16 residues. This receptor was obtained from a female donor with multiple sclerosis, enrolled in a pregnancy study. The chain couples TRBV4-3 to TRBJ2-5, with 16 nucleotides matching TRBD2. The sequenced sample was CD4+ T cells from peripheral blood mononuclear cells, obtained in the first trimester of pregnancy. CDR3 coding DNA: TGCGCCAGCAGCCAGGGACTAGCGGGAGGGCCGTCGACCCAGTACTTC. Translated, it gives CASSQGLAGGPSTQYF.